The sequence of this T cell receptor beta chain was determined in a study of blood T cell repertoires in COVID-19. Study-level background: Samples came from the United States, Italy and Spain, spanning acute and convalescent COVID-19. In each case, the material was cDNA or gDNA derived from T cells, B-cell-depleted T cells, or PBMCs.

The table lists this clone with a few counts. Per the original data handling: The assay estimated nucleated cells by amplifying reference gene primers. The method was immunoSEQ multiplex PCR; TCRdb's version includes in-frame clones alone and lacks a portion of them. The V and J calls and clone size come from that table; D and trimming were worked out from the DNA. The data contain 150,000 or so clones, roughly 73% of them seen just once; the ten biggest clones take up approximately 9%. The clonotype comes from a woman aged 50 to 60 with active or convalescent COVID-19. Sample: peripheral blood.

The CDR3 here is CASSLSSAGGSGETQYF. CDR3 in DNA: TGTGCCAGCAGCTTAAGTTCAGCGGGGGGATCAGGAGAGACCCAGTACTTC. The genes are TRBV7-2 and TRBJ2-5; 9 nucleotides align to TRBD2. Unmatched junction bases numbered 11, after V lost 2 bases and J lost 4 bases. This CDR3 is built from 17 residues. The germline gives CDR1 SGHTA, CDR2 FQGNSA.